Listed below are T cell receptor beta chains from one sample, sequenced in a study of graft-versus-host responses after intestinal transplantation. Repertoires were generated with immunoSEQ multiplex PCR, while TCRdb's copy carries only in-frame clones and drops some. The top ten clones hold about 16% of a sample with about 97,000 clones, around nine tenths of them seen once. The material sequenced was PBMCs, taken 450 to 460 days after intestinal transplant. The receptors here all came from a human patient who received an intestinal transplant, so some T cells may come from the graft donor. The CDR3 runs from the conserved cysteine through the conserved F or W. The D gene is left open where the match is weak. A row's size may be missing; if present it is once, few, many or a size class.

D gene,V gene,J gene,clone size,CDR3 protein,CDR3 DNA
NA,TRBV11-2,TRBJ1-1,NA,CASSARMNTEAFF,TGTGCCAGCAGCGCAAGAATGAACACTGAAGCTTTCTTT
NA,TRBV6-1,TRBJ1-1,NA,CASSEGGPGVFF,TGTGCCAGCAGTGAAGGAGGCCCGGGAGTCTTCTTT
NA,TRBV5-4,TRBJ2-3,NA,CASSLEFGTDTQYF,TGTGCCAGCAGCTTGGAATTTGGTACAGATACGCAGTATTTT
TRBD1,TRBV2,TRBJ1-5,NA,CASSLRGLDQPQHF,TGTGCCAGCAGTCTGAGGGGGCTTGATCAGCCCCAGCATTTT
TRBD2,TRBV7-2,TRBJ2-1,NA,CASSLWVAGDNEQFF,TGTGCCAGCAGCTTATGGGTAGCGGGGGACAATGAGCAGTTCTTC
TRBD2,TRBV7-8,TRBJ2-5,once,CASSPAGGVRETQYF,TGTGCCAGCAGCCCGGCGGGGGGGGTACGAGAGACCCAGTACTTC
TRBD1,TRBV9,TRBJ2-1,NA,CASSLPGQGAAEQFF,TGTGCCAGCAGCTTACCGGGACAGGGGGCGGCTGAGCAGTTCTTC
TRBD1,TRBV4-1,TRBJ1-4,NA,CASSQVNRGLGEKLFF,TGCGCCAGCAGCCAAGTCAACAGGGGGCTCGGTGAAAAACTGTTTTTT
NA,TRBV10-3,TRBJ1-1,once,CAISEPGPYTEAFF,TGTGCCATCAGTGAACCAGGCCCCTACACTGAAGCTTTCTTT
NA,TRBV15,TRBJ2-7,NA,CATSREGGGGSHEQYF,TGTGCCACCAGCAGAGAGGGGGGCGGGGGAAGCCACGAGCAGTACTTC
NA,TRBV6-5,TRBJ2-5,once,CASSQYDSLQETQYF,TGTGCCAGCAGCCAATACGACAGCCTCCAAGAGACCCAGTACTTC
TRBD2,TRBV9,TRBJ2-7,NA,CASSPRGSGGSYEQYF,TGTGCCAGCAGCCCCCGGGGTAGCGGGGGGTCCTACGAGCAGTACTTC
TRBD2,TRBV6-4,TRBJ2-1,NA,CASSDGGGGYNEQFF,TGTGCCAGCAGTGACGGCGGGGGGGGCTACAATGAGCAGTTCTTC
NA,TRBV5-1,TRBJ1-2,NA,CASSLEGGGDYGYTF,TGCGCCAGCAGCTTGGAGGGGGGCGGCGACTATGGCTACACCTTC
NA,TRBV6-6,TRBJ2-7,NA,CASSYYTDYEQYF,TGTGCCAGCAGTTACTACACTGACTACGAGCAGTACTTC
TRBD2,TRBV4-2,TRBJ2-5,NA,CASSRTSGVEETQYF,TGTGCCAGCAGCCGGACTAGCGGGGTGGAGGAGACCCAGTACTTC
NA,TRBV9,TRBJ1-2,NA,CASSEREDYGYTF,TGTGCCAGCAGCGAGAGGGAGGACTATGGCTACACCTTC
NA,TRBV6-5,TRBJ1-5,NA,CASSYGQYQPQHF,TGTGCCAGCAGTTACGGGCAGTATCAGCCCCAGCATTTT
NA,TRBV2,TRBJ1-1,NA,CASRPRGIRTEAFF,TGTGCCAGCAGGCCCAGGGGAATTCGGACTGAAGCTTTCTTT
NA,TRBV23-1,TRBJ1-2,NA,CASSQSGYGYTF,TGCGCCAGCAGTCAATCAGGGTATGGCTACACCTTC
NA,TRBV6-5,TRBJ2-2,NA,CASLTSLGGELFF,TGTGCCAGCCTGACTAGTCTGGGAGGGGAGCTGTTTTTT
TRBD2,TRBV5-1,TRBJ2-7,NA,CASSLANLADYEQYF,TGCGCCAGCAGCTTGGCCAATCTAGCGGACTACGAGCAGTACTTC
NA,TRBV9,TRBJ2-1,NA,CASSYQGAPREQFF,TGTGCCAGCAGCTACCAAGGGGCCCCCAGGGAGCAGTTCTTC
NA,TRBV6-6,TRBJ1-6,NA,CAGREGNSPLHF,TGTGCCGGCCGGGAGGGAAATTCACCCCTCCACTTT
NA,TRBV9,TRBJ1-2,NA,CASSVVSSGAYGYTF,TGTGCCAGCAGCGTAGTCTCTAGCGGGGCCTATGGCTACACCTTC
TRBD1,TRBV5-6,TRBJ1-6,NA,CASSGTGGSPLHF,TGTGCCAGCAGCGGCACAGGGGGTTCACCCCTCCACTTT
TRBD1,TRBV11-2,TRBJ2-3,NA,CASSSGHRGPDTQYF,TGTGCCAGCAGCTCAGGCCACAGGGGGCCAGATACGCAGTATTTT
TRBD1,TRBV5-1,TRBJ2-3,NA,CASSKAGGHTDTQYF,TGCGCCAGCAGCAAGGCAGGGGGACACACAGATACGCAGTATTTT
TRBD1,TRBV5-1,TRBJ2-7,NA,CASSLAPGQGWAYEQYF,TGCGCCAGCAGCTTGGCCCCCGGACAGGGTTGGGCCTACGAGCAGTACTTC
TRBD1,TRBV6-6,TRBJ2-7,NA,CASSYVGTGGSYEQYF,TGTGCCAGCAGTTACGTAGGTACAGGGGGCTCCTACGAGCAGTACTTC
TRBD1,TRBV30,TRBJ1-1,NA,CAWDREGADTEAFF,TGTGCCTGGGACCGAGAGGGGGCGGACACTGAAGCTTTCTTT
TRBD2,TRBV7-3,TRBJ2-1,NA,CASSVTSGYFNEQFF,TGTGCCAGCAGCGTGACTAGCGGCTACTTCAATGAGCAGTTCTTC
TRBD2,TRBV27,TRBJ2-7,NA,CASSFAGGTYEQYF,TGTGCCAGCAGTTTCGCGGGAGGGACCTACGAGCAGTACTTC
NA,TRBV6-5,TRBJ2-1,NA,CASSKIGARVPFF,TGTGCCAGCAGTAAGATTGGGGCAAGGGTCCCGTTCTTC
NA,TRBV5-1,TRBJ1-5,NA,CASSLAGQSNQPQHF,TGCGCCAGCAGCTTGGCCGGACAGAGCAATCAGCCCCAGCATTTT
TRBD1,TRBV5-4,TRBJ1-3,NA,CASSAGTDSGNTIYF,TGTGCCAGCAGCGCCGGGACAGACTCTGGAAACACCATATATTTT
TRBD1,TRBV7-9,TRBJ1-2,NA,CASSSQGTDIYGYTF,TGTGCCAGCAGCTCCCAAGGGACAGACATCTATGGCTACACCTTC
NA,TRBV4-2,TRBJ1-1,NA,CASSLPPVGNTEAFF,TGTGCCAGCAGCCTACCCCCCGTTGGGAACACTGAAGCTTTCTTT
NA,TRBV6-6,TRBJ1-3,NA,CASTLPGGGNTIYF,TGTGCCAGCACCCTCCCGGGCGGGGGAAACACCATATATTTT
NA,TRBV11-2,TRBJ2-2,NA,CAKIGSGELFF,TGTGCCAAAATAGGGTCAGGGGAGCTGTTTTTT
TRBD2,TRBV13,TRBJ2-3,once,CASSLAGGDTQYF,TGTGCCAGCAGCTTAGCGGGAGGGGATACGCAGTATTTT
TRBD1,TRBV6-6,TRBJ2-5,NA,CASSRTGSLQETQYF,TGTGCCAGCAGTAGGACAGGGAGCCTCCAAGAGACCCAGTACTTC
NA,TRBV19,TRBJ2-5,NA,CASRTGGETQYF,TGTGCCAGTCGGACCGGTGGGGAGACCCAGTACTTC
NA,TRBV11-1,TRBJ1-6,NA,CASSFAGNNSPLHF,TGTGCCAGCAGCTTCGCCGGTAATAATTCACCCCTCCACTTT
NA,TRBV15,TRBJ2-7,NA,CATSGAQDPRLGEQYF,TGTGCCACCAGCGGTGCCCAAGACCCAAGGCTCGGCGAGCAGTACTTC
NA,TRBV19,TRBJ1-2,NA,CAGSISRQLPYGYTF,TGTGCCGGTAGTATTTCGCGGCAGCTCCCCTATGGCTACACCTTC
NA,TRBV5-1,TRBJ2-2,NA,CASSLGGTGELFF,TGCGCCAGCAGCTTGGGAGGGACCGGGGAGCTGTTTTTT
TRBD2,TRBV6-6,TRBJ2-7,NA,CASSYGGEGSYEQYF,TGTGCCAGCAGTTACGGGGGGGAGGGGTCCTACGAGCAGTACTTC
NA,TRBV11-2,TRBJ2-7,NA,CASSLQWRQDSYEQYF,TGTGCCAGCAGCTTACAGTGGCGCCAGGACAGCTACGAGCAGTACTTC
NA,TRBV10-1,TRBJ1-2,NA,CASNETDTSYGYTF,TGCGCCAGCAATGAAACAGACACTAGTTATGGCTACACCTTC
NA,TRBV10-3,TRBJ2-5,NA,CAWSQETQYF,TGTGCCTGGAGCCAAGAGACCCAGTACTTC
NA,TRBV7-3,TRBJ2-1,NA,CASSQGGEQFF,TGTGCCAGCAGCCAAGGGGGTGAGCAGTTCTTC
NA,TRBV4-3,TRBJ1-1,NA,CASGAYNTEAFF,TGCGCCAGCGGGGCTTATAACACTGAAGCTTTCTTT
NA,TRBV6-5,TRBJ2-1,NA,CASAIGPINEQFF,TGTGCCAGCGCAATTGGACCGATCAATGAGCAGTTCTTC